Presented here are 26 T cell receptor beta chains from one specimen sequenced in a study of T cell responses to AZD1222 COVID-19 vaccine. The table came from immunoSEQ multiplex PCR; TCRdb's copy has only in-frame clones and leaves some out. Counted here are 120,000 or so clones, 80% to 95% occurring once; the ten biggest clones make up under 1.2%. The source material was peripheral blood, sampled on day 0 of AZD1222 vaccination. Receptor source: an adult in good health.

The chain joins TRBV6-6 to TRBJ2-1; D call uncertain. The V and J ends lost 2 bases and 8 bases respectively, with 7 bases between them. The CDR3 length is 12 residues. The germline V gene encodes CDR1 MNHNY and CDR2 SVGAGI (reference sequence). As DNA, the CDR3 is TGTGCCAGCAGTTACGCCTTGGATGAGCAGTTCTTC. This translates into CASSYALDEQFF.

The CDR3 nucleotides read TGTGCCAGCAGCTTGGTGTTCCAAGAGACCCAGTACTTC. This translates into CASSLVFQETQYF. The rearrangement uses TRBV5-5 and TRBJ2-5; D gene unclear. The V gene's germline CDR1 is SGHKS and CDR2 YYEKEE (reference sequence). With 0 bases removed from V and 1 base from J, the gap between germline ends came to 4 bases. The length of the CDR3 is 13 residues.

The gene calls are TRBV9 and TRBJ2-3, with 9 bases aligning to TRBD2. Looked up from germline, CDR1 is SGDLS and CDR2 is YYNGEE. Trimming took 0 bases from V and 10 from J; bases not matched to a gene: 18. There are 18 residues in the CDR3. The DNA for the CDR3 is TGTGCCAGCAGCGTAGACCCAGGGTCGGGACTAGCATTTGTGTCGCAGTATTTT. Protein sequence: CASSVDPGSGLAFVSQYF. The full variable domain, its missing parts supplied by reference TRBV9 and TRBJ2-3, is DSGVTQTPKHLITATGQRVTLRCSPRSGDLSVYWYQQSLDQGLQFLIQYYNGEERAKGNILERFSAQQFPDLHSELNLSSLELGDSALYFCASSVDPGSGLAFVSQYFGPGTRLTVL.

Turning to this clone: One end of the junction does not line up with germline, which may come from a read error. The chain is built from TRBV27 and TRBJ2-7; unclear D gene. The CDR3 loop spans 13 amino acids. Germline V gene lookup returns CDR1 MNHEY and CDR2 SMNVEV (reference sequence). The CDR3 loop reads CASSLSNLATRAF. The CDR3 bases are TGTGCCAGCAGTTTATCGAATTTGGCGACGCGTGCCTTC.

This rearrangement joins TRBV19 to TRBJ1-1; D gene unclear. Trimming took 7 bases from V and 1 from J, leaving 10 bases between them. The germline gives CDR1 LNHDA, CDR2 SQIVND (reference sequence). CDR3 size: 13 residues. The CDR3 here is CASNPATNTEAFF. CDR3 bases: TGTGCCAGTAACCCGGCTACGAACACTGAAGCTTTCTTT.

The chain combines TRBV30 with TRBJ2-2; TRBD2 matches at 7 bases. Germline loops: CDR1 GTSNPN, CDR2 SVGIG (reference sequence). This CDR3 is 16 amino acids long. V shed 5 bases and J 4 bases; nucleotides not matched to a gene: 13. The CDR3: CAWETRTGGVTGELFF. DNA for the CDR3: TGTGCCTGGGAGACTAGGACGGGAGGTGTCACCGGGGAGCTGTTTTTT.

The rearrangement joins TRBV18 to TRBJ2-7; unclear D gene. This CDR3 has 13 amino acids. Germline V CDR1 and CDR2: KGHSH, LQKENI. V was pared by 0 bases and J by 5 bases, with 8 bases between. The CDR3 DNA reads TGTGCCAGCTCACCACCGGGCGCGGACGAGCAGTACTTC. This gives the protein CASSPPGADEQYF.

This rearrangement joins TRBV5-1 to TRBJ2-3; 10 bases match TRBD1. The CDR3 runs to 16 residues. V was pared by 4 bases and J by 6 bases, with 11 bases of the junction left unmatched. Looked up from germline, CDR1 is SGHRS and CDR2 is YFSETQ. CDR3 sequence reads: CASSLGTGAGADTQYF. In DNA form, the CDR3 reads TGCGCCAGCAGCCTAGGGACAGGGGCCGGGGCGGATACGCAGTATTTT.

The chain employs TRBV15 and TRBJ2-7; D perhaps matches TRBD1 (6 bases). CDR3 length equals 17 residues. Germline CDR1 reads LNHNV; CDR2 reads YYDKDF (reference sequence). With 0 bases removed from V and 0 bases from J, the gap between germline ends came to 15 bases. CDR3 nucleotides: TGTGCCACCAGCAGAGAATCCGGGACACTTAGCTCCTACGAGCAGTACTTC. Translated, it gives CATSRESGTLSSYEQYF.

This clone was seen just once. The chain carries TRBV7-8 and TRBJ1-6; TRBD1 agrees at 8 bases. J gave up 8 bases and V 5 bases, and 8 bases lay outside the gene matches. Germline V gene lookup returns CDR1 SGHVS and CDR2 FQNEAQ. The CDR3 runs 15 residues. CDR3 sequence reads: CASSLDRVPDSPLHF. CDR3 nucleotide sequence: TGTGCCAGCAGCCTGGACAGGGTCCCTGATTCACCCCTCCACTTT.

The chain joins TRBV5-1 to TRBJ2-3; D possibly corresponds to TRBD1 (5 bases). CDR1 SGHRS and CDR2 YFSETQ come from the germline V gene. With 5 bases removed from V and 2 bases from J, the gap between germline ends came to 15 bases. The CDR3 consists of 15 residues. CDR3 sequence reads: CASSSTATYTDTQYF. CDR3 coding DNA: TGCGCCAGCAGTTCGACAGCTACTTACACAGATACGCAGTATTTT.

This chain joins TRBV5-1 and TRBJ1-4; D possibly corresponds to TRBD1 (5 bases). Germline V gene data show CDR1 as SGHRS and CDR2 as YFSETQ. The V end lost 4 bases, the J end lost 5 bases, and 15 bases lay between the germline ends. The CDR3 is made up of 15 amino acids. CDR3 sequence (DNA): TGCGCCAGCAGCGAAAACTCGGGGGAAAATGAAAAACTGTTTTTT. Protein: CASSENSGENEKLFF.

The chain has TRBV13 and TRBJ2-7; possibly TRBD1 or TRBD2 for D (5 bases each). Per the germline V gene, CDR1 is PRHDT and CDR2 is FYEKMQ (reference sequence). CDR3 length: 14 amino acids. V was pared by 5 bases and J by 3 bases, with 14 bases between. The CDR3: CASSQTGPRYEQYF. The CDR3 nucleotides are TGTGCCAGCAGCCAAACGGGACCCCGCTACGAGCAGTACTTC.

The chain links TRBV5-6 to TRBJ1-2; TRBD1 aligns across 10 bases. The germline V gene encodes CDR1 SGHDT and CDR2 YYEEEE. Trimming at V came to 4 bases and at J to 4 bases, leaving 4 bases not matched to a gene. CDR3 length: 14 amino acids. The CDR3 nucleotides are TGTGCCAGCAGCCGAGACAGGGGGCTCTATGGCTACACCTTC. Its protein product is CASSRDRGLYGYTF.

The chain has TRBV6-2 or TRBV6-3 and TRBJ1-1, with a tentative D call TRBD1 (5 bases). This CDR3 spans 11 amino acids. With 6 bases removed from V and 6 bases from J, the gap between germline ends came to 8 bases. Germline V gene sequence: CDR1 MNHEY, CDR2 SVGEGT. For the CDR3, the DNA is TGTGCCAGCAGCCAAGGGGCTGAAGCTTTCTTT. Its protein product is CASSQGAEAFF.

This sequence joins TRBV30 and TRBJ2-4; 10 bases are shared with TRBD2. The germline CDR1 and CDR2 sequences are GTSNPN and SVGIG (reference sequence). Trimming took 5 bases from V and 5 from J; bases not matched to a gene: 6. The CDR3 covers 14 residues. The CDR3 sequence is CAWGAGGPENIQYF. CDR3 sequence (DNA): TGTGCCTGGGGAGCGGGAGGGCCGGAAAACATTCAGTACTTC.

The rearrangement joins TRBV7-9 to TRBJ1-3, with D possibly being TRBD1 (5 bases). The CDR3 consists of 17 residues. Germline CDR1 SEHNR, CDR2 FQNEAQ (reference sequence). V was trimmed by 3 bases and J by 0 bases, leaving 15 bases between them. The CDR3: CASSFLVGDPSGNTIYF. CDR3 in DNA: TGTGCCAGCAGCTTTCTTGTGGGGGACCCCTCTGGAAACACCATATATTTT.

The chain joins TRBV6-5 to TRBJ2-7; D unresolved. This CDR3 is built from 11 residues. V dropped 7 bases and J dropped 3 bases, with 7 bases sitting between them. Looked up from germline, CDR1 is MNHEY and CDR2 is SVGAGI. This CDR3 reads CASMDGYEQYF. CDR3 in DNA: TGTGCCAGCATGGACGGCTACGAGCAGTACTTC.

The chain uses TRBV9 and TRBJ1-6, with D unresolved. Trimming left V 0 bases short and J 7 bases short, with 14 bases between. The CDR3 loop spans 16 amino acids. Germline CDR1 reads SGDLS; CDR2 reads YYNGEE. DNA of the CDR3: TGTGCCAGCAGCGTAGAGGCTCCCAGGACGAATTCACCCCTCCACTTT. Translation: CASSVEAPRTNSPLHF.

The gene calls are TRBV5-6 and TRBJ2-1, with 7 positions matching TRBD1. The CDR3 has 15 amino acids. The J segment lost 5 bases and the V segment lost 4 bases, leaving 9 bases of the junction unmatched. The germline CDR1 and CDR2 sequences are SGHDT and YYEEEE. CDR3 loop: CASSTLRQGHNEQFF. In DNA form, the CDR3 reads TGTGCCAGCAGCACCCTAAGACAGGGACACAATGAGCAGTTCTTC.

The rearrangement links TRBV14 to TRBJ1-1, with a tentative D call TRBD1 (6 bases). Germline CDR1 reads SGHDN; CDR2 reads FVKESK. The CDR3 loop spans 13 amino acids. Trimming shortened V by 0 bases and J by 5 bases, and 7 bases separated the two germline ends. The CDR3 DNA reads as TGTGCCAGCAGCCAAGACAGGGGAACTGAAGCTTTCTTT. It encodes CASSQDRGTEAFF.

The V gene is TRBV6-1, the J gene TRBJ1-3; D unclear. This CDR3 has 15 amino acids. Trimming shortened V by 3 bases and J by 2 bases, and 11 bases separated the two germline ends. Per the germline V gene, CDR1 is MNHNS and CDR2 is SASEGT. The DNA of the CDR3 is TGTGCCAGCAGTGATTTTGGGAAACCTGGAAACACCATATATTTT. This sequence encodes CASSDFGKPGNTIYF.

The count of this clone is one. The chain is built from TRBV5-1 and TRBJ2-3, with D possibly being TRBD2 (6 bases). CDR3 length: 16 amino acids. Trimming stripped 3 bases from V and 0 bases from J, with 14 bases between. CDR1 is SGHRS and CDR2 is YFSETQ in the germline V gene. DNA of the CDR3: TGCGCCAGCAGCTATCCGCGGGGAACTAGCACAGATACGCAGTATTTT. It is translated as CASSYPRGTSTDTQYF.

CDR3 sequence (DNA): TGTGCCACCAAACGGACCAGCGGGGTCGGGGAGCTGTTTTTT. This sequence encodes CATKRTSGVGELFF. The chain uses TRBV19 and TRBJ2-2; 7 bases match TRBD2. This CDR3 is built from 14 residues. V lost 10 bases to trimming and J lost 7 bases; unmatched junction nucleotides: 12. Per germline, CDR1 LNHDA and CDR2 SQIVND (reference sequence).

The V and J genes are TRBV11-3 and TRBJ2-1; 11 nucleotides align to TRBD2. With V trimmed by 5 bases and J by 6 bases, 6 bases remained unmatched. Germline assignment: CDR1 SGHNT and CDR2 YENEEA. The CDR3 runs to 15 residues. In DNA form, the CDR3 reads TGTGCCAGCAGCCCCGGGACTAGCGGTTTCAATGAGCAGTTCTTC. Its translation is CASSPGTSGFNEQFF.

The chain uses TRBV6-5 and TRBJ2-7, with 10 bases matching TRBD2. V was clipped by 3 bases and J by 3 bases; unmatched bases: 5. Germline-derived CDR1 and CDR2 are MNHEY and SVGAGI. The CDR3 is 15 amino acids. This CDR3 reads CASSYGLAGGYEQYF. CDR3 in DNA: TGTGCCAGCAGTTATGGTTTAGCGGGAGGCTACGAGCAGTACTTC.